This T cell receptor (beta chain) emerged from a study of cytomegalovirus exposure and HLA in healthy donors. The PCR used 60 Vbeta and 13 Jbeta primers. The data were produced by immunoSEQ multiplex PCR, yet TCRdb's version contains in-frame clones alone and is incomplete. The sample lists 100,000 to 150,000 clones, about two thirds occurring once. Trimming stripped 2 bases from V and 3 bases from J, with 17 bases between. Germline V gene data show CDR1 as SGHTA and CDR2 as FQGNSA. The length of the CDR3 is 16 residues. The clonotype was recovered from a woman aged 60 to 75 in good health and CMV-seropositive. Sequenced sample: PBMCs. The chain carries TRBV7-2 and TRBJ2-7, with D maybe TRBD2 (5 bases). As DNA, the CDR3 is TGTGCCAGCAGCTTAACTCCACGGACGGGAATCTACGAGCAGTACTTC. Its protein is CASSLTPRTGIYEQYF.